The rows below give T cell receptor beta chains drawn from one sample of a study of read filtering for tumor transcriptome and immune sequencing. TCRdb reprocessed the reads with MiXCR, giving one entry per CDR3 protein. The sample includes more than 30,000 distinct CDR3 sequences, approximately 18% of them seen just once. Sequences were obtained from a population of CD138-negative cells sorted from bone marrow. Source of these receptors: a donor at least 40 years old with multiple myeloma. CDR3s include the opening cysteine and the closing phenylalanine or tryptophan. D genes are given only for firm matches. A row's size may be missing; if present it is once, few, many or a size class.

abundance	v_gene	j_gene	d_gene	CDR3nt	CDR3aa
many	TRBV19	TRBJ2-3	-	TGTGCCAGTACCCACATTGAGGATGGCACAGATACGCAGTATTTT	CASTHIEDGTDTQYF
many	TRBV6-2/TRBV6-3	TRBJ2-2	TRBD1	TGTGCCAGCACCAGACAGGGGGTTACCGGGGAGCTGTTTTTT	CASTRQGVTGELFF
medium-sized	TRBV20-1	TRBJ2-1	TRBD2	TGCAGTGCTAGAGATTTGGGGCTAGCGGGGGCCCTACAAGATGAGCAGTTCTTC	CSARDLGLAGALQDEQFF
many	TRBV9	TRBJ2-1	TRBD2	TGTGCCAGCAGCGTAGGGGGGGGCTCCTACAATGAGCAGTTCTTC	CASSVGGGSYNEQFF
many	TRBV7-2	TRBJ2-7	TRBD2	TGTGCCAGCAGCCTAGCGGGAGGTAACGAGCAGTACTTC	CASSLAGGNEQYF
many	TRBV29-1	TRBJ1-5	TRBD1	TGCAGCGTTCCCGGGACAGGTTTACATCAGCCCCAGCATTTT	CSVPGTGLHQPQHF
many	TRBV4-2	TRBJ2-5	TRBD2	TGTGCCAGCAGCCAAGAAGCTAGCGGGGGGGTGGAGACCCAGTACTTC	CASSQEASGGVETQYF
-	TRBV2	TRBJ2-3	-	TGTGCCAGCAGTGTTCTGCAGGCAGATACGCAGTACTTT	CASSVLQADTQYF
many	TRBV6-1	TRBJ1-1	TRBD1	TGTGCCAGCAGACAAACAGGGGGATGGAACACTGAAGCTTTCTTT	CASRQTGGWNTEAFF
many	TRBV28	TRBJ1-4	-	TGTGCCAGCAGTGTCCTGGGCCATGAAAAACTGTTTTTT	CASSVLGHEKLFF
many	TRBV28	TRBJ2-4	-	TGTGCCAGCAGTTCGGGAGCATTTCTGAGGTCCAAAAACATTCAGTACTTC	CASSSGAFLRSKNIQYF
-	TRBV9	TRBJ2-5	TRBD1	TGTGCCAGCAGCGAGACAGGGGGCCAAGAGACCCAGTACTTC	CASSETGGQETQYF
-	TRBV12-3/TRBV12-4	TRBJ1-2	-	TGTGCCAGCAGTGACACGACAGACTATGGCTACACCTTC	CASSDTTDYGYTF
many	TRBV20-1	TRBJ2-3	-	TGCAGTGCTAACGGCGCACGGCGTTCTAGCACAGATACGCAGTATTTT	CSANGARRSSTDTQYF
medium-sized	TRBV29-1	TRBJ2-1	-	TGCAGCGTTGACCGGACGGGATCTCACGCGAATGAGCAGTTCTTC	CSVDRTGSHANEQFF
many	TRBV12-3/TRBV12-4	TRBJ1-1	-	TGTGCCAGCAGTGACAGCTACACTGAAGCTTTCTTT	CASSDSYTEAFF
many	TRBV20-1	TRBJ2-1	-	TGCAGTGCCACCAGTCAGTTCGCTAGTTATGAGCAGTTCTTC	CSATSQFASYEQFF
many	TRBV28	TRBJ2-1	-	TGTGCCAGCAGTTCCCCTGGGACCGTGGGTAATGAGCAGTTCTTC	CASSSPGTVGNEQFF